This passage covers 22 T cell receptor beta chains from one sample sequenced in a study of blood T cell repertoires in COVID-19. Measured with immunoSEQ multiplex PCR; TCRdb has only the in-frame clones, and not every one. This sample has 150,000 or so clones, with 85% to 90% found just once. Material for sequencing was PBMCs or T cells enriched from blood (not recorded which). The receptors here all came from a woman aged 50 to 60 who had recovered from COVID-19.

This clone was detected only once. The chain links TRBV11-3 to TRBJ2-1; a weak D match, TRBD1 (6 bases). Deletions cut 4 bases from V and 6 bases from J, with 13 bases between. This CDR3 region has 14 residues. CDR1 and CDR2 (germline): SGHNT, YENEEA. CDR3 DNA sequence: TGTGCCAGCAGCTCCGGGACAAATGTCAATGAGCAGTTCTTC. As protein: CASSSGTNVNEQFF.

CDR3 DNA: TGTGCCAGCAGTCCACTGGCGGGGGTTACCGGGGAGCTGTTTTTT. Translation: CASSPLAGVTGELFF. The chain uses TRBV6-5 and TRBJ2-2; 7 nucleotides agree with TRBD2. The CDR3 loop spans 15 amino acids. Germline V gene lookup returns CDR1 MNHEY and CDR2 SVGAGI. The ends lost 5 bases at V and 5 bases at J; junction bases unmatched: 8.

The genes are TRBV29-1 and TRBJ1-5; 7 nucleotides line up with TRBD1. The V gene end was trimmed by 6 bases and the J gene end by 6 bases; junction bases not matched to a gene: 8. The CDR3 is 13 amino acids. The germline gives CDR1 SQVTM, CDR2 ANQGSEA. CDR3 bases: TGCAGCGTCTCCGACAGGGCGGGTCAGCCCCAGCATTTT. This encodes CSVSDRAGQPQHF.

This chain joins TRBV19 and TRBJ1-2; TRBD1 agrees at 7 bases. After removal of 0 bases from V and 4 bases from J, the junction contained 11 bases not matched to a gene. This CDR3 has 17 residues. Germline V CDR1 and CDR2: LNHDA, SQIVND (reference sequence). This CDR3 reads CASSIDLKGRGTYGYTF. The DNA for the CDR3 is TGTGCCAGTAGTATAGATCTGAAGGGCAGGGGGACCTATGGCTACACCTTC.

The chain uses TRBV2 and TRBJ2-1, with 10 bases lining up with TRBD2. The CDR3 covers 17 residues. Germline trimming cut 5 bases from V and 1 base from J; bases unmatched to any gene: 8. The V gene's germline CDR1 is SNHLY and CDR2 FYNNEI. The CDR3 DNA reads TGTGCCAGCAGTTCCAGCGGGGGGGCCATTTCCTACAATGAGCAGTTCTTC. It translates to CASSSSGGAISYNEQFF.

The CDR3 region is CAWSYRGGNQPQHF. CDR3 in DNA: TGTGCCTGGAGTTACAGGGGGGGCAATCAGCCCCAGCATTTT. The V gene is TRBV30, the J gene TRBJ1-5; TRBD1 aligns across 8 bases. This CDR3 is 14 amino acids long. The J segment lost 2 bases and the V segment lost 2 bases, leaving 2 bases of the junction unmatched. CDR1 is GTSNPN and CDR2 is SVGIG in the germline V gene (reference sequence).

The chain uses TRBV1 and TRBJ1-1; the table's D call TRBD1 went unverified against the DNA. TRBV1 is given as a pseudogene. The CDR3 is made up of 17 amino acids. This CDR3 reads CTSSQPPGQWTRTEAFF. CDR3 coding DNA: TGCACCAGCAGCCAACCTCCGGGACAATGGACGCGGACTGAAGCTTTCTTT.

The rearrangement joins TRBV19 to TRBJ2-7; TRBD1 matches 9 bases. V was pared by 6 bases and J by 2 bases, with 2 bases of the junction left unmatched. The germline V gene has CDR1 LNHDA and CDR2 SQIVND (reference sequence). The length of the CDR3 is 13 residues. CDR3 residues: CASSRQGAYEQYF. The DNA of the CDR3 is TGTGCCAGTAGCAGACAGGGGGCCTACGAGCAGTACTTC.

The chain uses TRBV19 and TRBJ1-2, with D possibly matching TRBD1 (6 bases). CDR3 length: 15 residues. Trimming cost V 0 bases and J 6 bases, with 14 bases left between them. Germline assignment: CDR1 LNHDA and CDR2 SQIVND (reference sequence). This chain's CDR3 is CASSIDSPGQNGYTF. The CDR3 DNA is TGTGCCAGTAGTATAGATTCACCGGGACAAAATGGCTACACCTTC.

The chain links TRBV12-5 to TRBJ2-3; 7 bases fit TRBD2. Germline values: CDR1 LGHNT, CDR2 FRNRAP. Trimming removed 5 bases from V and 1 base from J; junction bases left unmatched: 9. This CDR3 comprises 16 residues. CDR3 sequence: CASGPTVGGGTDTQYF. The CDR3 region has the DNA TGTGCTAGTGGTCCCACCGTGGGGGGGGGCACAGATACGCAGTATTTT.

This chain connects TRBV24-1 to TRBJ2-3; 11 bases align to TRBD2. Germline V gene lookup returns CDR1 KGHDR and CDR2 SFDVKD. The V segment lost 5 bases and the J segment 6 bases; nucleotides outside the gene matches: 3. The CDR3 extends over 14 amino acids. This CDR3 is CATSAIAGGDTQYF. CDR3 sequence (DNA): TGTGCCACCAGTGCCATAGCGGGGGGGGATACGCAGTATTTT.

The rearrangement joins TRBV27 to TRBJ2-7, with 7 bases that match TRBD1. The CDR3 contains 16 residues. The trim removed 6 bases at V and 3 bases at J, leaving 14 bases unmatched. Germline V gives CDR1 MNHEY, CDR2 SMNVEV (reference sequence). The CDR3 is CASRPYGQGVFYEQYF. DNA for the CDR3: TGTGCCAGCAGACCTTATGGTCAGGGGGTCTTCTACGAGCAGTACTTC.

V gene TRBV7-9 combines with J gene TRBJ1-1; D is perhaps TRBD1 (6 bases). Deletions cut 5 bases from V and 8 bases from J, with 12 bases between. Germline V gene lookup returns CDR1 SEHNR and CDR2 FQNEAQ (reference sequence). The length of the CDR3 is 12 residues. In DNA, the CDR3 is TGTGCCAGCAGCGCAGAACAGGGAGAAGCTTTCTTT. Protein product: CASSAEQGEAFF.

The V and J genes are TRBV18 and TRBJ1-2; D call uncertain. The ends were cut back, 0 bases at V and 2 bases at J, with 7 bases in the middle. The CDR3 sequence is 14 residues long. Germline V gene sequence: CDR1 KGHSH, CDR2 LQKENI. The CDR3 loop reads CASSPPAPNYGYTF. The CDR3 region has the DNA TGTGCCAGCTCACCACCGGCCCCCAACTATGGCTACACCTTC.

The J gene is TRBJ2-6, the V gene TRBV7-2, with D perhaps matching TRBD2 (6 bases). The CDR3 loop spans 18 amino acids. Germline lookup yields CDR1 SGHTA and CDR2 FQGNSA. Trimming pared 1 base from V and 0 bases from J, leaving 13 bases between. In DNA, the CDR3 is TGTGCCAGCAGCTTAGTAGGGGCGGGAAGCTCTGGGGCCAACGTCCTGACTTTC. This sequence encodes CASSLVGAGSSGANVLTF.

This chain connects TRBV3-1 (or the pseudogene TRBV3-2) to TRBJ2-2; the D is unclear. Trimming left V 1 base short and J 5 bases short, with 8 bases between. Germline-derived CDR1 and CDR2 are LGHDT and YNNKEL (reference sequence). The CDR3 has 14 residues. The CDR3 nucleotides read TGTGCCAGCAGCCAAGTGGTCAGTACCGGGGAGCTGTTTTTT. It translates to CASSQVVSTGELFF.

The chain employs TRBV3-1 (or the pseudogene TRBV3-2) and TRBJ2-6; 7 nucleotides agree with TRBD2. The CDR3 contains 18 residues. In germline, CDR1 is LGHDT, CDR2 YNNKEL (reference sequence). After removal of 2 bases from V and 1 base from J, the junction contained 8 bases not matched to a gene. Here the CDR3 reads CASSQKPGLPSGANVLTF. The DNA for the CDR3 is TGTGCCAGCAGCCAAAAGCCGGGACTACCGTCTGGGGCCAACGTCCTGACTTTC.

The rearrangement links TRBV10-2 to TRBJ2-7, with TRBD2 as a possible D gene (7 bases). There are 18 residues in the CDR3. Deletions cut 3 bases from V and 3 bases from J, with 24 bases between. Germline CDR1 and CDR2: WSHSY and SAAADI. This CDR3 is CASSDEGRGGRFGYEQYF. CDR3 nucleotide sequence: TGCGCCAGCAGTGATGAGGGGAGGGGGGGGCGGTTCGGCTACGAGCAGTACTTC.

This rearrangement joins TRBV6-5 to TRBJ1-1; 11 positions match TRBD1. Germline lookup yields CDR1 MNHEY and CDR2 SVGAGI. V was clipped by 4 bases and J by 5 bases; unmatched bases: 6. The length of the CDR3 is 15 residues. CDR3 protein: CASSSGQGGLTEAFF. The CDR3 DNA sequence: TGTGCCAGCAGTTCGGGACAGGGGGGGCTAACTGAAGCTTTCTTT.

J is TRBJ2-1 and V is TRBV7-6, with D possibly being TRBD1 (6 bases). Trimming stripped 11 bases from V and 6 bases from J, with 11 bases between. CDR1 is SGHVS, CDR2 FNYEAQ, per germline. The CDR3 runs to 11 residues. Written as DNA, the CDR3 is TGTGCCGTGCACAGGGTCAATGAGCAGTTCTTC. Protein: CAVHRVNEQFF.

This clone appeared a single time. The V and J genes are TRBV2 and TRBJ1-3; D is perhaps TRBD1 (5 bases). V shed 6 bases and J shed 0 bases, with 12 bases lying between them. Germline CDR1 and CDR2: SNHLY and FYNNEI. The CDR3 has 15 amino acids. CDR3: CASRRDFRSGNTIYF. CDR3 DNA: TGTGCCAGCAGAAGGGACTTCCGCTCTGGAAACACCATATATTTT.

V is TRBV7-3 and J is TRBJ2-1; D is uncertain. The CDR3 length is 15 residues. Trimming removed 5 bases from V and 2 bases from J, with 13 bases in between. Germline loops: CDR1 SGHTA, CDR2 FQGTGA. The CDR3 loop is CASSPQTVTYNEQFF. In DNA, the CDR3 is TGTGCCAGCAGCCCTCAGACTGTCACCTACAATGAGCAGTTCTTC.